The next 22 T cell receptor beta chains were all read from a single sample in a study of graft-versus-host responses after intestinal transplantation. Assay used: immunoSEQ multiplex PCR; TCRdb lists only in-frame clones, some missing. The repertoire consists of tens of thousands of clones, with 91% occurring once and the leading ten covering around 2.5%. Sequencing was performed on PBMCs, taken less than 130 days after intestinal transplantation. The receptors derive from a human patient who received an intestinal transplant, so some T cells may come from the graft donor.

This chain links TRBV6-5 with TRBJ2-7; D gene unclear. The length of the CDR3 is 15 residues. V lost 6 bases and J 3 bases, leaving 18 bases between the germline ends. The germline CDR1 and CDR2 sequences are MNHEY and SVGAGI. This CDR3 reads CASRESPRSDYEQYF. DNA for the CDR3: TGTGCCAGCAGGGAGTCCCCTAGATCTGACTACGAGCAGTACTTC.

The V and J genes are TRBV27 and TRBJ1-5, with D possibly TRBD1 on 5 matching bases. The CDR3 is made up of 15 amino acids. V was shortened by 0 bases and J by 3 bases, with 9 bases between the two germline ends. The germline V gene encodes CDR1 MNHEY and CDR2 SMNVEV (reference sequence). The CDR3 protein is CASSLSGGNNQPQHF. CDR3 DNA sequence: TGTGCCAGCAGTTTATCGGGGGGAAACAATCAGCCCCAGCATTTT.

This chain uses TRBV6-5 with TRBJ1-2; TRBD1 matches 7 bases. The ends lost 2 bases at V and 8 bases at J; junction bases unmatched: 5. CDR1 and CDR2 (germline): MNHEY, SVGAGI. This CDR3 has 13 amino acids. The CDR3 bases are TGTGCCAGCAGTTACACGACAGGGAAAGGCTACACCTTC. It is translated as CASSYTTGKGYTF.

The V and J genes are TRBV5-1 and TRBJ2-7; possibly TRBD1 for D (6 bases). This CDR3 spans 15 amino acids. V lost 1 base to trimming and J lost 4 bases, with 15 bases between them. CDR1 is SGHRS, CDR2 YFSETQ, per germline. CDR3 nucleotide sequence: TGCGCCAGCAGCTTGTGGCAGGGGAGCGGATACGAGCAGTACTTC. It translates to CASSLWQGSGYEQYF.

The chain joins TRBV5-1 to TRBJ2-1; 9 bases align to TRBD2. Germline lookup yields CDR1 SGHRS and CDR2 YFSETQ. V lost 0 bases and J lost 6; bases outside the gene matches: 4. The CDR3 runs to 15 residues. CDR3 sequence reads: CASSLAWTSVNEQFF. The CDR3 coding sequence is TGCGCCAGCAGCTTGGCGTGGACTAGCGTCAATGAGCAGTTCTTC. The whole variable domain, remainder taken from reference TRBV5-1 and TRBJ2-1, is KAGVTQTPRYLIKTRGQQVTLSCSPISGHRSVSWYQQTPGQGLQFLFEYFSETQRNKGNFPGRFSGRQFSNSRSEMNVSTLELGDSALYLCASSLAWTSVNEQFFGPGTRLTVL.

The chain recombines TRBV10-1 with TRBJ1-4, with D perhaps TRBD1 (5 bases). Per germline, CDR1 WNHNN and CDR2 SYGVQD (reference sequence). Trimming took off 2 bases at V and 0 bases at J, with 7 bases between the two ends. The CDR3 spans 15 residues. The CDR3 DNA follows: TGCGCCAGCAGTGAGGGGACGGCAACTAATGAAAAACTGTTTTTT. Its translation is CASSEGTATNEKLFF.

The chain joins TRBV30 to TRBJ2-5; D gene uncertain. The ends were cut back, 0 bases at V and 0 bases at J, with 11 bases in the middle. In germline, CDR1 is GTSNPN, CDR2 SVGIG (reference sequence). CDR3 length: 15 residues. CDR3 region: CAWSVRQWYQETQYF. The CDR3, as DNA: TGTGCCTGGAGTGTCAGACAATGGTACCAAGAGACCCAGTACTTC.

CDR3 amino acids: CATKETAGYNEQFF. The DNA of the CDR3 is TGTGCCACCAAGGAAACAGCGGGGTACAATGAGCAGTTCTTC. The chain carries TRBV19 and TRBJ2-1, with 7 bases matching TRBD2. V shed 10 bases, J shed 4 bases, and the junction held 10 bases outside the gene matches. CDR3 length equals 14 residues. Germline V gene data show CDR1 as LNHDA and CDR2 as SQIVND (reference sequence).

This clone was detected only once. V usage is TRBV7-8 and J usage is TRBJ2-3; 8 nucleotides align to TRBD1. The CDR3 covers 16 residues. Germline trimming cut 1 base from V and 5 bases from J; bases unmatched to any gene: 8. Germline-derived CDR1 and CDR2 are SGHVS and FQNEAQ. CDR3 sequence (DNA): TGTGCCAGCAGCTTAGTAGGGACAGGCCGGGGAGATACGCAGTATTTT. This gives the protein CASSLVGTGRGDTQYF.

The chain carries TRBV19 and TRBJ2-1; possible D gene TRBD2, 6 bases. From germline, CDR1 is LNHDA and CDR2 SQIVND (reference sequence). The CDR3 spans 17 residues. Between the trimmed V and J ends, which lost 5 bases and 6 bases, there was a span of 23 bases. This CDR3 reads CASSAWGVGGMVNEQFF. The DNA for the CDR3 is TGTGCCAGTAGTGCCTGGGGGGTCGGGGGAATGGTCAATGAGCAGTTCTTC. Full variable domain (remainder filled in from reference TRBV19 and TRBJ2-1): DGGITQSPKYLFRKEGQNVTLSCEQNLNHDAMYWYRQDPGQGLRLIYYSQIVNDFQKGDIAEGYSVSREKKESFPLTVTSAQKNPTAFYLCASSAWGVGGMVNEQFFGPGTRLTVL.

The chain carries TRBV10-2 and TRBJ1-5; maybe TRBD1 (5 bases). The germline V and J ends were trimmed by 5 bases and 0 bases, with 11 bases remaining between them. CDR1 is WSHSY and CDR2 is SAAADI in the germline V gene. The CDR3 has 15 amino acids. The CDR3 loop reads CASSKQVYSNQPQHF. CDR3 DNA sequence: TGCGCCAGCAGTAAACAGGTTTATAGCAATCAGCCCCAGCATTTT.

The V call is TRBV4-1, the J call TRBJ2-5, with D perhaps matching TRBD1 (6 bases). V lost 3 bases and J lost 5, with 13 bases in between. The CDR3 totals 14 residues. Looked up from germline, CDR1 is MGHRA and CDR2 is YSYEKL. CDR3 loop: CASSQFRGRETQYF. The DNA of the CDR3 is TGCGCCAGCAGCCAGTTCAGGGGAAGGGAGACCCAGTACTTC.

This chain links TRBV7-2 with TRBJ2-3, with D possibly TRBD1 on 5 matching bases. The germline V gene encodes CDR1 SGHTA and CDR2 FQGNSA. The CDR3 runs to 16 residues. V shed 1 base and J shed 0 bases, with 11 bases lying between them. The CDR3 bases are TGTGCCAGCAGCTTAGATCTGGGGCCGAGCACAGATACGCAGTATTTT. Translating it yields CASSLDLGPSTDTQYF. Together with reference TRBV7-2 and TRBJ2-3, the CDR3 gives the full variable domain: GAGVSQSPSNKVTEKGKDVELRCDPISGHTALYWYRQSLGQGLEFLIYFQGNSAPDKSGLPSDRFSAERTGGSVSTLTIQRTQQEDSAVYLCASSLDLGPSTDTQYFGPGTRLTVL.

A few counts support this clone. The chain couples TRBV5-1 to TRBJ1-6; TRBD1 is a possible D gene (6 bases). Germline V gene sequence: CDR1 SGHRS, CDR2 YFSETQ. The V gene lost 4 bases and the J gene lost 0 bases, with 20 bases spanning the gap. This CDR3 spans 19 amino acids. This CDR3 is CASSVRGMGRSSYNSPLHF. CDR3 in DNA: TGCGCCAGCAGCGTCAGGGGTATGGGGCGAAGCTCCTATAATTCACCCCTCCACTTT.

V usage is TRBV6-1 and J usage is TRBJ2-7; D is unclear. The CDR3 is made up of 12 amino acids. Germline V gene lookup returns CDR1 MNHNS and CDR2 SASEGT. V lost 3 bases, J lost 3 bases, and 6 bases lay in between. CDR3 protein: CASSEGLYEQYF. CDR3 coding DNA: TGTGCCAGCAGTGAGGGCCTCTACGAGCAGTACTTC.

The genes are TRBV5-6 and TRBJ2-2, with D unresolved. There are 12 residues in the CDR3. Per the germline V gene, CDR1 is SGHDT and CDR2 is YYEEEE. The ends were cut back, 4 bases at V and 6 bases at J, with 7 bases in the middle. CDR3 loop: CASSPAPGELFF. The DNA for the CDR3 is TGTGCCAGCAGCCCCGCCCCCGGGGAGCTGTTTTTT.

This rearrangement joins TRBV6-1 to TRBJ2-3; D call uncertain. The germline V and J ends were trimmed by 6 bases and 2 bases, with 6 bases remaining between them. The CDR3 length is 12 residues. Per germline, CDR1 MNHNS and CDR2 SASEGT. CDR3: CASRTTTDTQYF. CDR3 in DNA: TGTGCCAGCAGGACCACCACAGATACGCAGTATTTT.

This clone was observed once. The chain couples TRBV28 to TRBJ1-2, with 7 bases that match TRBD1. The CDR3 is 13 residues long. The V segment lost 6 bases and the J segment 3 bases; nucleotides outside the gene matches: 4. The germline V gene encodes CDR1 MDHEN and CDR2 SYDVKM. The DNA of the CDR3 is TGTGCCAGCAGCCCCACAGGGGACTATGGCTACACCTTC. Protein sequence: CASSPTGDYGYTF.

This clone was seen a few times. This chain uses TRBV19 with TRBJ1-5, with D possibly matching TRBD1 (6 bases). Germline values: CDR1 LNHDA, CDR2 SQIVND (reference sequence). This CDR3 contains 13 residues. V shed 8 bases and J shed 4 bases, with 12 bases lying between them. DNA for the CDR3: TGTGCCAGTGAGGGGGTGAGGAATCAGCCCCAGCATTTT. As protein: CASEGVRNQPQHF.

The V gene is TRBV30, the J gene TRBJ2-5, with D possibly matching TRBD1 (6 bases). Germline V gene sequence: CDR1 GTSNPN, CDR2 SVGIG (reference sequence). V was clipped by 3 bases and J by 5 bases, with 10 bases between them. This CDR3 region has 12 residues. CDR3 loop: CAWRRGFETQYF. The CDR3 DNA sequence: TGTGCCTGGAGAAGGGGGTTTGAGACCCAGTACTTC.

The V gene is TRBV5-1, the J gene TRBJ1-5, with 7 bases that match TRBD1. In germline, CDR1 is SGHRS, CDR2 YFSETQ. V shed 4 bases, J shed 4 bases, and the junction held 5 bases outside the gene matches. This CDR3 is built from 14 residues. The DNA for the CDR3 is TGCGCCAGCAGCCCCGGGACAGAGAATCAGCCCCAGCATTTT. Translation gives CASSPGTENQPQHF.

V is TRBV7-2 and J is TRBJ1-1, with D unresolved. The CDR3 extends over 15 amino acids. In germline, CDR1 is SGHTA, CDR2 FQGNSA. The V and J ends lost 1 base and 2 bases respectively, with 11 bases between them. CDR3 loop: CASSLVSNINTEAFF. DNA for the CDR3: TGTGCCAGCAGCTTAGTAAGCAATATAAACACTGAAGCTTTCTTT.